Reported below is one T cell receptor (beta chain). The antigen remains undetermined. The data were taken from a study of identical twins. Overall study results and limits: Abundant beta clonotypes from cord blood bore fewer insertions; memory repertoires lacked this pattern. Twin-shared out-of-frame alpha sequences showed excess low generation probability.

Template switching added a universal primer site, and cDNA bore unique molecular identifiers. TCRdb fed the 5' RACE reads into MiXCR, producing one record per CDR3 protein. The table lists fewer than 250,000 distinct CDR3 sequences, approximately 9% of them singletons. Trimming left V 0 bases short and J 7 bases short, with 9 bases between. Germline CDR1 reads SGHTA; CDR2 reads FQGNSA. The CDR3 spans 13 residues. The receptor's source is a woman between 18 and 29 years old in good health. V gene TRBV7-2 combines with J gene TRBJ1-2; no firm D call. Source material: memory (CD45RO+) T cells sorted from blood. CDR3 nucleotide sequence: TGTGCCAGCAGCTTAGCGCCACAGCCTGGCTACACCTTC. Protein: CASSLAPQPGYTF.